The subject of this entry is one TCR beta chain. Its antigen is not identified. V lost 3 bases and J lost 8; bases outside the gene matches: 0. The CDR3 is 13 amino acids. Germline V gene lookup returns CDR1 KGHSH and CDR2 LQKENI. The data were obtained in a study of PD-1 blockade in mismatch repair-deficient tumors. Looking at the study overall: Patients had around 11 mismatch repair-deficient cancer types and were previously treated and progressing.

Libraries were prepared by immunoSEQ multiplex PCR; TCRdb keeps only in-frame clonotypes and omits some of them. The table has 25,000 to 30,000 clones, 65% to 85% seen once. All patients were mismatch repair deficient, assessed by either PCR or immunohistochemistry. Three pembrolizumab responders had their TCRs sequenced. Study results and caveats: Tumor-resident clones, often absent from pretreatment blood, expanded after pembrolizumab and then contracted.

Sequences were derived from PBMCs, sampled before pembrolizumab treatment. This TCR was sampled from an adult with mismatch repair-deficient cancer. The V and J genes are TRBV18 and TRBJ1-4, with 10 bases fitting TRBD1. The CDR3, as DNA: TGTGCCAGCTCACCGGGACAGGGGGAAAAACTGTTTTTT. Residues: CASSPGQGEKLFF.